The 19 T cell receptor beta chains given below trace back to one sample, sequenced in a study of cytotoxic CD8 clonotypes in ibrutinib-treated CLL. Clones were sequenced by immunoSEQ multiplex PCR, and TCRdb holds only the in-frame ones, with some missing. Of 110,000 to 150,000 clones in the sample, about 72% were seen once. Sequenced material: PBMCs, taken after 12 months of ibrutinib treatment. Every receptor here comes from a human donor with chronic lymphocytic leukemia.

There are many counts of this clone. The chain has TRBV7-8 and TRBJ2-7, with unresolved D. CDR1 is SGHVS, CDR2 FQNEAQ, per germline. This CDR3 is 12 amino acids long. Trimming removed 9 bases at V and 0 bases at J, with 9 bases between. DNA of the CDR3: TGTGCCAGTGGCACGAGCTCCTACGAGCAGTACTTC. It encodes CASGTSSYEQYF.

The chain's CDR3 is CASGSVNEKLFF. The CDR3 coding sequence is TGTGCCAGCGGGAGTGTTAATGAAAAACTGTTTTTT. This chain uses TRBV6-5 with TRBJ1-4; D unresolved. Deletions cut 8 bases from V and 4 bases from J, with 8 bases between. Germline V gene sequence: CDR1 MNHEY, CDR2 SVGAGI. There are 12 residues in the CDR3.

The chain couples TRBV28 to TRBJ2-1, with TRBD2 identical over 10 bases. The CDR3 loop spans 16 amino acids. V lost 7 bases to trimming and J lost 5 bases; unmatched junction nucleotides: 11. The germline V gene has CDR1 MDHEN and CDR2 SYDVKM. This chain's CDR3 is CASTDEPGLANNEQFF. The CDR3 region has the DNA TGTGCCAGCACCGACGAACCGGGACTAGCGAACAATGAGCAGTTCTTC. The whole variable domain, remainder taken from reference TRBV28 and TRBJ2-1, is DVKVTQSSRYLVKRTGEKVFLECVQDMDHENMFWYRQDPGLGLRLIYFSYDVKMKEKGDIPEGYSVSREKKERFSLILESASTNQTSMYLCASTDEPGLANNEQFFGPGTRLTVL.

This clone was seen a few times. CDR3 residues: CASSLTGKQFF. In DNA form, the CDR3 reads TGTGCCAGCAGCTTGACAGGAAAGCAGTTCTTC. The chain links TRBV5-6 to TRBJ2-1, with a tentative D call TRBD1 (5 bases). CDR3 length equals 11 residues. Trimming removed 1 base from V and 11 bases from J, with 7 bases in between. The germline gives CDR1 SGHDT, CDR2 YYEEEE. Together with reference TRBV5-6 and TRBJ2-1, the CDR3 gives the full variable domain: DAGVTQSPTHLIKTRGQQVTLRCSPKSGHDTVSWYQQALGQGPQFIFQYYEEEERQRGNFPDRFSGHQFPNYSSELNVNALLLGDSALYLCASSLTGKQFFGPGTRLTVL.

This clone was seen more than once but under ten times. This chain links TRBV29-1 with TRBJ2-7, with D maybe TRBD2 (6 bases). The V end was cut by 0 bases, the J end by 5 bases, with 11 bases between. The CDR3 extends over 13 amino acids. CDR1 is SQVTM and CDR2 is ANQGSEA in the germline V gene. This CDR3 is CSVEDLRGDEQYF. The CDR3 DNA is TGCAGCGTTGAAGATCTTCGCGGGGACGAGCAGTACTTC.

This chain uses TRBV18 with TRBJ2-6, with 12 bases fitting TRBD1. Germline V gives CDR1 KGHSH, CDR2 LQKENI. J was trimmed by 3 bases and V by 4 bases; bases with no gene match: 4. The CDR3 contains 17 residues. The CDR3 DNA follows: TGTGCCAGCTCACAGGGGACAGGGGGCAATGGGGCCAACGTCCTGACTTTC. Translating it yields CASSQGTGGNGANVLTF.

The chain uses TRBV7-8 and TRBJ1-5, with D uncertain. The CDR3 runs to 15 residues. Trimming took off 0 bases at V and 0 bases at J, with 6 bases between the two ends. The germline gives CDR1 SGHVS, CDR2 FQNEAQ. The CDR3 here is CASSLAQNSNQPQHF. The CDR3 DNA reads TGTGCCAGCAGCTTAGCACAGAATAGCAATCAGCCCCAGCATTTT.

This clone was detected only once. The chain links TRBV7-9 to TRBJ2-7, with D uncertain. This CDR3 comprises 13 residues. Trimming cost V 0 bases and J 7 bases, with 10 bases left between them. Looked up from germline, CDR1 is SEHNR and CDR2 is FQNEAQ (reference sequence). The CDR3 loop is CASSLAVRREQYF. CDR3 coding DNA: TGTGCCAGCAGCTTAGCGGTCAGGCGGGAGCAGTACTTC.

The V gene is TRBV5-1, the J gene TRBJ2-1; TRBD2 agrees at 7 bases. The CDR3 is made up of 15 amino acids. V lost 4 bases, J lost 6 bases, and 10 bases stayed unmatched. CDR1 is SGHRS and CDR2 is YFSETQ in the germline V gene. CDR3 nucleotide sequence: TGCGCCAGCAGCCCGACCAGCGGCGGGAGCAATGAGCAGTTCTTC. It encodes CASSPTSGGSNEQFF.

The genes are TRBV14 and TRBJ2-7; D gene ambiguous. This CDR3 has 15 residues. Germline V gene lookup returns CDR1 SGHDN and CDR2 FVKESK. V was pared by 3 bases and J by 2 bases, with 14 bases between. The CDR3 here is CASSHPSSLAYEQYF. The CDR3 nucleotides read TGTGCCAGCAGCCACCCATCCTCACTCGCCTACGAGCAGTACTTC. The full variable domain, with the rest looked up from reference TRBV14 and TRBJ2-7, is EAGVTQFPSHSVIEKGQTVTLRCDPISGHDNLYWYRRVMGKEIKFLLHFVKESKQDESGMPNNRFLAERTGGTYSTLKVQPAELEDSGVYFCASSHPSSLAYEQYFGPGTRLTVT.

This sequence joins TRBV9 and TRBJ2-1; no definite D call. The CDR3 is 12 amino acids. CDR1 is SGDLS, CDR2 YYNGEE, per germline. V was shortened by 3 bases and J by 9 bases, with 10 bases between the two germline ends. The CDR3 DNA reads TGTGCCAGCAGCGGACCCCTTAGTGAGCAGTTCTTC. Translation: CASSGPLSEQFF. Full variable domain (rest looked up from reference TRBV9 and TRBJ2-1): DSGVTQTPKHLITATGQRVTLRCSPRSGDLSVYWYQQSLDQGLQFLIQYYNGEERAKGNILERFSAQQFPDLHSELNLSSLELGDSALYFCASSGPLSEQFFGPGTRLTVL.

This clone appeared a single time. CDR3 coding DNA: TGCGCCAGCAGCTCCACAGATACGCAGTATTTT. Translating gives CASSSTDTQYF. The chain combines TRBV5-1 with TRBJ2-3; D is uncertain. The CDR3 spans 11 residues. The germline V gene has CDR1 SGHRS and CDR2 YFSETQ. Trimming removed 3 bases at V and 2 bases at J, with 1 base between.

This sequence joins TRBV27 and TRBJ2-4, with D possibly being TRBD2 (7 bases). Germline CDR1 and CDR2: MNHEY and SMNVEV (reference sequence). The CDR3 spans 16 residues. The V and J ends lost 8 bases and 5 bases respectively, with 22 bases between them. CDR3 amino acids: CASAPLGGRAENIQYF. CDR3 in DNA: TGTGCCAGCGCCCCCCTCGGGGGGCGTGCAGAAAACATTCAGTACTTC.

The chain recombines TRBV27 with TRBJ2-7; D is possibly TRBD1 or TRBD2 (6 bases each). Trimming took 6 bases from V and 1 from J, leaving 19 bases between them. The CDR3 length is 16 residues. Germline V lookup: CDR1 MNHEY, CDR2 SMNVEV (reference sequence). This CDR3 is CASRPDTGTRSYEQYF. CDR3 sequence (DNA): TGTGCCAGCAGACCAGATACAGGGACTCGTTCCTACGAGCAGTACTTC.

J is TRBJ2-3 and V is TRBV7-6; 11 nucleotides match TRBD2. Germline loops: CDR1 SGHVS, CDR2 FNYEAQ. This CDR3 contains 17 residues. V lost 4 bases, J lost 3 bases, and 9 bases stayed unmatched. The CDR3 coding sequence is TGTGCCAGCAGCTCCTCTAGCGGGGGGAGAGCGACAGATACGCAGTATTTT. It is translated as CASSSSSGGRATDTQYF.

The CDR3 nucleotides are TGTGCCAGCAGTGCGGAACAGGGTTCCGATGGCTACACCTTC. Its translation is CASSAEQGSDGYTF. The V and J genes are TRBV2 and TRBJ1-2; possibly TRBD1 for D (6 bases). The CDR3 runs 14 residues. V lost 4 bases, J lost 6 bases, and 15 bases lay in between. Germline values: CDR1 SNHLY, CDR2 FYNNEI.

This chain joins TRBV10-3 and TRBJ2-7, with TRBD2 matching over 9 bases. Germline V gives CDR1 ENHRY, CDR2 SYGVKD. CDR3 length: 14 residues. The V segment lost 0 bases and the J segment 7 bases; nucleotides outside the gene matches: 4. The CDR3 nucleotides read TGTGCCATCAGTGAGTCGAACCTAGCGGGAGAGCAGTACTTC. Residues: CAISESNLAGEQYF.

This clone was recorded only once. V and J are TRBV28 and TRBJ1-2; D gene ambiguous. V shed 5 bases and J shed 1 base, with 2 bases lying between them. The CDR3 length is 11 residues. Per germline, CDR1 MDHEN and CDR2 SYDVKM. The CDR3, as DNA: TGTGCCAGCAGTCGTAACTATGGCTACACCTTC. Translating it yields CASSRNYGYTF.

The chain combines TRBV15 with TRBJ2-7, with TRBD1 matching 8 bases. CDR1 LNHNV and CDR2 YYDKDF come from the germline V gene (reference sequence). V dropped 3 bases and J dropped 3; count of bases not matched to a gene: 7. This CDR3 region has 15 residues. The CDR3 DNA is TGTGCCACCAGCAGGCCCGGGACAGGTGTCTACGAGCAGTACTTC. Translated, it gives CATSRPGTGVYEQYF.